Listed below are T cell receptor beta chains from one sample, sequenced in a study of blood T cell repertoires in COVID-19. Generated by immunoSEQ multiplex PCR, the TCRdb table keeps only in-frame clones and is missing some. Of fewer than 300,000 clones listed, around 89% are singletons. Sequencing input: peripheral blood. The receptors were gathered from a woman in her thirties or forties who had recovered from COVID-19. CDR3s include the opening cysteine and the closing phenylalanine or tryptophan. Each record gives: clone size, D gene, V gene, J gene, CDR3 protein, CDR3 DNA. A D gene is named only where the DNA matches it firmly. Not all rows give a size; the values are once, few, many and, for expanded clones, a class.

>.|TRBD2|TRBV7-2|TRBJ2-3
CASSPGPSGGADTQYF
TGTGCCAGCAGCCCCGGGCCCTCGGGAGGGGCAGATACGCAGTATTTT
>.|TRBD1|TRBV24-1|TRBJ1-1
CATSDQGQGVTEAFF
TGTGCCACCAGTGACCAGGGACAGGGGGTCACTGAAGCTTTCTTT
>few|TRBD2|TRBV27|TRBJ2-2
CASRTGTSATGELFF
TGTGCCAGCAGGACCGGGACTAGCGCGACCGGGGAGCTGTTTTTT
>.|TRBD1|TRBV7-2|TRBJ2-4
CASSLWGQGGAKNIQYF
TGTGCCAGCAGCTTATGGGGACAGGGAGGTGCCAAAAACATTCAGTACTTC
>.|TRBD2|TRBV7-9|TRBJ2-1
CASSPRLAEPEQFF
TGTGCCAGCAGCCCACGACTAGCGGAACCAGAGCAGTTCTTC
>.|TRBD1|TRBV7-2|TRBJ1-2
CASSSAGRQGAGGYTF
TGTGCCAGCAGCTCAGCCGGCCGGCAGGGGGCAGGTGGCTACACCTTC
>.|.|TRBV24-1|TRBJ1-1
CATSDFGRAEAFF
TGTGCCACCAGTGATTTCGGCCGGGCTGAAGCTTTCTTT
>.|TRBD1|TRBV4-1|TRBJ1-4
CASTPKTGWLANEKLFF
TGCGCCAGCACCCCAAAGACAGGGTGGTTGGCTAATGAAAAACTGTTTTTT
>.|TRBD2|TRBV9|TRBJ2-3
CASSTAAGGVTDTQYF
TGTGCCAGCAGCACCGCAGCGGGAGGTGTGACAGATACGCAGTATTTT
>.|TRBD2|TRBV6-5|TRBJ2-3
CASSPGLAGSDTQYF
TGTGCCAGCAGCCCGGGACTAGCGGGATCAGATACGCAGTATTTT
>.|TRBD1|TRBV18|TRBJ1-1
CASSRTGLGNTEAFF
TGTGCCAGCTCCCGGACAGGGTTGGGGAACACTGAAGCTTTCTTT
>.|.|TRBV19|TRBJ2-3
CASSIDQGGIHTDTQYF
TGTGCCAGTAGTATAGATCAGGGCGGGATACACACAGATACGCAGTATTTT
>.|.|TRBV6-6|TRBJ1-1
CASSPGRTPMNTEAFF
TGTGCCAGCAGCCCCGGGAGGACCCCCATGAACACTGAAGCTTTCTTT
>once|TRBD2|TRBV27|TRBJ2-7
CASSPISGTYEQYF
TGTGCCAGCAGTCCAATCAGCGGGACCTACGAGCAGTACTTC
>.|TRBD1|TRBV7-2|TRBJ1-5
CASSFGTGNQPQHF
TGTGCCAGCAGCTTTGGGACAGGCAATCAGCCCCAGCATTTT
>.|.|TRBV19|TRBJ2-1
CASGAAHSSYNEQFF
TGTGCCAGTGGAGCGGCCCATAGCTCCTACAATGAGCAGTTCTTC
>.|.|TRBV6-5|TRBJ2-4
CASRPAGAPNIQYF
TGTGCCAGCAGGCCAGCAGGGGCCCCAAACATTCAGTACTTC
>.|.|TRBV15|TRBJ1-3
CATSRAQPGLMNTIYF
TGTGCCACCAGCAGAGCCCAGCCAGGACTTATGAACACCATATATTTT
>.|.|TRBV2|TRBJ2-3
CASSEAGYRADTQYF
TGTGCCAGCAGTGAGGCAGGGTACAGGGCAGATACGCAGTATTTT
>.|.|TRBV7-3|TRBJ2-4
CASSPQGGRDVAKNIQYF
TGTGCCAGCAGCCCCCAAGGGGGGAGGGACGTAGCCAAAAACATTCAGTACTTC
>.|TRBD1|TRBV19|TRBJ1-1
CASQPQGALGTEAFF
TGTGCCAGTCAACCCCAGGGGGCGTTGGGGACTGAAGCTTTCTTT
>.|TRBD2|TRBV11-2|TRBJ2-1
CASSLAGAINEQFF
TGTGCCAGCAGCTTGGCGGGAGCAATAAATGAGCAGTTCTTC
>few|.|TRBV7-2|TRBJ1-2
CASSPGVEPSWGYTF
TGTGCCAGCAGCCCAGGGGTCGAACCCTCGTGGGGCTACACCTTC
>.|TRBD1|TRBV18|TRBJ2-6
CASSPAGTGASKANVLTF
TGTGCCAGCTCACCAGCCGGGACAGGGGCAAGTAAGGCCAACGTCCTGACTTTC
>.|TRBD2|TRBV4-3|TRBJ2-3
CATSSGGLGTDTQYF
TGCGCCACCAGTTCCGGGGGACTAGGCACAGATACGCAGTATTTT
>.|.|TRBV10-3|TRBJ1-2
CASQGRGGYTF
TGTGCCAGCCAGGGAAGGGGTGGCTACACCTTC
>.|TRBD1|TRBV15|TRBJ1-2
CATSTDRGPYGYTF
TGTGCCACCAGCACAGACAGGGGGCCCTATGGCTACACCTTC
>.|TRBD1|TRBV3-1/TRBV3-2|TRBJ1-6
CASSQVDRVDSPLHF
TGTGCCAGCAGCCAAGTCGACAGGGTGGATTCACCCCTCCACTTT
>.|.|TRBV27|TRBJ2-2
CASSLAGWPVGELFF
TGTGCCAGCAGTTTGGCAGGGTGGCCAGTCGGGGAGCTGTTTTTT
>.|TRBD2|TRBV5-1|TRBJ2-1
CASSWARGTSVDNEQFF
TGCGCCAGCAGCTGGGCGCGGGGGACTAGCGTTGACAATGAGCAGTTCTTC
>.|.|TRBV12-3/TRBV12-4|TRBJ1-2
CASSRTRGGYTF
TGTGCCAGCAGCCGCACCCGGGGTGGCTACACCTTC
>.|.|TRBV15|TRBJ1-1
CATSRDPGQTSGTEAFF
TGTGCCACCAGCAGAGATCCTGGACAGACCAGTGGCACTGAAGCTTTCTTT
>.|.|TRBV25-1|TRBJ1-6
CASSQSRVNHNSPLHF
TGTGCCAGCAGCCAGTCCAGGGTCAACCACAATTCACCCCTCCACTTT
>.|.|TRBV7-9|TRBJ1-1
CASSFRQAEAFF
TGTGCCAGCAGCTTCCGACAGGCTGAAGCTTTCTTT
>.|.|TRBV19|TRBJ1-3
CASSTPPPGSGNTIYF
TGTGCCAGTAGTACCCCTCCGCCAGGTTCTGGAAACACCATATATTTT
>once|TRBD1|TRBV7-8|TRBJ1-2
CASSLGPGRDRVGYGYTF
TGTGCCAGCAGCTTAGGCCCAGGCCGGGACAGGGTGGGCTATGGCTACACCTTC
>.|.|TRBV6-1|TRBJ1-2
CASSEGSTANYGYTF
TGTGCCAGCAGTGAAGGGTCGACAGCTAACTATGGCTACACCTTC
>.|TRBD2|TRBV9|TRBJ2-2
CASSVGLAGAAGELFF
TGTGCCAGCAGCGTAGGGCTAGCGGGAGCCGCCGGGGAGCTGTTTTTT
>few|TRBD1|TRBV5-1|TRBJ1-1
CASSPYRGLDTEAFF
TGCGCCAGCAGCCCATACAGGGGGCTGGACACTGAAGCTTTCTTT
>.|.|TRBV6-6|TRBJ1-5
CASSPLRATREGGLNQPQHF
TGTGCCAGCAGCCCCCTCCGCGCTACCCGGGAGGGAGGGCTCAATCAGCCCCAGCATTTT
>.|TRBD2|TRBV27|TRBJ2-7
CASIGLVPYEQYF
TGTGCCAGCATTGGACTAGTTCCCTACGAGCAGTACTTC
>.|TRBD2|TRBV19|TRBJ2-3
CASSIMAGASTDTQYF
TGTGCCAGTAGTATAATGGCGGGAGCCTCCACAGATACGCAGTATTTT
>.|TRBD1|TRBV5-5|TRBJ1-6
CASSRRDSGVVDSPLHF
TGTGCCAGCAGCCGAAGGGACAGCGGAGTTGTAGATTCACCCCTCCACTTT
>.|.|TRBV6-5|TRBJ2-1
CASRDFEQFF
TGTGCCAGCAGGGACTTCGAGCAGTTCTTC